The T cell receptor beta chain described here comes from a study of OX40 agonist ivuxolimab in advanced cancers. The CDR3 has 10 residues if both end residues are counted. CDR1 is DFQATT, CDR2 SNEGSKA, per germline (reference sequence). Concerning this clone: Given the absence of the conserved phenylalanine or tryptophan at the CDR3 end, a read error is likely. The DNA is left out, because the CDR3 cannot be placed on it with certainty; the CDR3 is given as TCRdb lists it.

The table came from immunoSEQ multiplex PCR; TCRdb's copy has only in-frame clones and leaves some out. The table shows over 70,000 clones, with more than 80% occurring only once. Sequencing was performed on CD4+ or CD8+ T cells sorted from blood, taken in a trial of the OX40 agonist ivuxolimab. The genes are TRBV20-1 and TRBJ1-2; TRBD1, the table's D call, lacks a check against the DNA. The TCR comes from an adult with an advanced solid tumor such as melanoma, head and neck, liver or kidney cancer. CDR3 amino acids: CSASTQGFAI.